This T cell receptor (beta chain) was sequenced during a study of CD8+ T cells in alopecia areata listed by TCRdb under 2018. With respect to the entire study: Female C3H/HeJ recipients, about 6-11 weeks old, were grafted with skin from C3H/HeJ donors with spontaneous alopecia (about 6-13 months old). immunoSEQ multiplex PCR using 35 Vbeta forward primers and 13 Jbeta reverse primers was used to amplify TCRbeta CDR3 regions. On the human side, TCRbeta sequencing was run on scalp tissue and on sorted CD4+ and CD8+ peripheral blood T cells from healthy controls and from alopecia areata patients with either patchy or totalis/universalis disease. RNA was obtained with the PAXgene miRNA kit for fixed scalp, the miRNeasy kit for PBMCs, and the RNeasy kit for mouse skin. The study used high-throughput TCRbeta sequencing to examine T cell clonal expansion in alopecia areata, in both the C3H/HeJ mouse model and human patients. Scalp clonality was compared among normal scalp (n=4), patchy alopecia areata scalp (n=8), and alopecia totalis/universalis scalp (n=8). What the study reported, not specific to this receptor: Resident alphabeta T cells in normal human skin are also sequenced, complicating scalp TCR repertoire analysis, unlike mouse skin dominated by gammadelta T cells. Compared with normal scalp, lesional scalp, particularly in alopecia totalis/universalis, had higher clonality and more expanded CD8+ clones, which suggests antigenic drive. Shared TCR sequences between patients were less evident than in mice, which may be partly attributable to HLA diversity in the patient population.

Library construction relied on the immunoSEQ multiplex PCR assay. To provide template for TCR sequencing, every sample had RNA extracted and reverse transcribed into cDNA. SuperScript III was used to make first-strand cDNA, primed with a 2:1 mix of oligo-dT and random hexamers. Amplification bias was assessed with a synthetic immune receptor repertoire, and residual bias was removed computationally. Sequencing of the libraries was done on Illumina HiSeq with 60 bp reads that cover the CDR3, reading from J toward V. Regarding the original processing steps: Raw reads were preprocessed to remove errors, and CDR3 was defined according to IMGT conventions as the region from the conserved cysteine to phenylalanine. Clonality was computed by normalizing Shannon entropy by log2 of the number of productive unique TCRs and subtracting the result from 1. Whether scalp clones were CD4 or CD8 was inferred by matching scalp TCRbeta sequences against CD4 and CD8 repertoires sorted from blood. Imported from immuneACCESS, the table was reduced by TCRdb to in-frame sequences with V and J called. These copies leave out some clones; in studies compared against another copy, an unresolved V gene accounts for under half, and the cause of the remainder is not known. V, J and clone size were drawn from that table, and D and trimming were deduced from the DNA. Listed for this sample are 270,000 or so clones, none observed only a single time. Of the sample, roughly 1.2% is held by the ten largest clones.

Worth noting for this clone: Its antigen is not yet known. This receptor came from a mouse, so its gene names and germline sequences are mouse ones too.

Cells from pooled mouse cutaneous lymph nodes were stained for CD4, CD8alpha, NKG2D, NKG2ACE and other markers and then sorted on a BD Influx. The receptor was isolated from a C3H/HeJ mouse with alopecia areata. Mice from this strain have the MHC haplotype H2-k. The sample comprised CD4+ T cells sorted from a lymph node.

The CDR3 DNA, read in part, is TGCACCTGCAGTACGTCCCGGGACTGGGGGGGCGCCCAT. It translates as CTCSTSRDWGGAH. The full CDR3 protein is CTCSTSRDWGGAHEQYF. The sequence is built from TRBV1 and TRBJ2-7; TRBD2 lines up with 14 middle nucleotides. The CDR3 end falls 4 residues outside the read, so it is completed with the germline J gene. Counted from cysteine to phenylalanine, this CDR3 has 17 amino acids. Sequencing covers 39 bases of the CDR3, shown here with the frame starting at base 1. The germline V gene (reference sequence) yields NSQYPW for CDR1 and LRSPGD for CDR2.